The T cell receptor beta chain under discussion was sequenced for a study of T cell repertoires in cytomegalovirus infection. Each CDR3 protein is one row after TCRdb ran MiXCR on the reads. Of approximately 500,000 distinct CDR3 sequences in the sample, about 11% were seen once. This clonotype has at least ten counts. The germline CDR1 and CDR2 sequences are ENHRY and SYGVKD. The CDR3 totals 11 residues. V was pared by 3 bases and J by 13 bases, with 10 bases between. Input material: PBMCs. This chain uses TRBV10-3 with TRBJ2-1; no definite D call. The source is a human donor in good health (CMV status not recorded). Some clones in this sample may be carry-over from other donors' samples. CDR3 in DNA: TGTGCCATCAGTGAAGGGCTGTTCCAGTTCTTC. Its protein product is CAISEGLFQFF.